This T cell receptor (beta chain) was captured in a study of blood T cell repertoires in COVID-19. Study processing details: Quantification of nucleated cells was approximated via reference gene primer amplification. Clones were read by immunoSEQ multiplex PCR, and TCRdb kept only the in-frame ones, dropping some. Clonal size and the V and J genes are those of that table, whereas D and trimming came from the DNA. The table includes roughly 200,000 clones, about 84% detected once. Trimming took off 3 bases at V and 2 bases at J, with 14 bases between the two ends. The CDR3 spans 15 residues. CDR1 and CDR2 from the germline V gene are SGHNT and YYREEE (reference sequence).

This clonotype was obtained from a man in his forties or fifties with acute COVID-19. Sequences were obtained from PBMCs or T cells enriched from blood (not recorded which). The chain uses TRBV5-4 and TRBJ2-5; D is ambiguous. The CDR3 spells CASSSPRPTQETQYF. Here the CDR3 DNA reads TGTGCCAGCAGCTCGCCCAGACCGACACAAGAGACCCAGTACTTC.